This T cell receptor (beta chain) was sequenced in a study of T-cell reconstitution after alpha-beta-depleted transplantation in children (TCRdb year 2016). At the level of the whole study: T-cell immune reconstitution after TCRalphabeta/CD19-depleted allogeneic hematopoietic cell transplantation in children was quantitatively tracked in the study by means of TCR repertoire profiling.

This clonotype appeared many times. Its antigen is currently not known. Qualities for individual bases were not recorded, and no much larger clone is one base off. The method was PCR. Sequencing relied on an Illumina HiSeq 2500. TCR library preparation used molecular barcoding, with unique molecular identifiers applied to normalize quantification of the TCRbeta repertoire. TCRdb took the public reads, trimmed them with fastp at Q25, ran MiXCR for clone calling and kept in-frame beta chains. CDR3 protein sequences are deduplicated, and each keeps its most common genes and DNA. The sample contains 250,000 to 300,000 distinct CDR3 sequences, around 9.6% of them found a single time. The biggest ten clones account for around 10% of the sample. The CDR3 covers 15 residues, taking in both the cysteine and the phenylalanine. Only CDR3 DNA is held: 45 bases, read in frame from base 1. A distance of 14 bases separates the germline ends of V and J, which lose 5 bases and 3 bases respectively. In the germline V gene, CDR1 corresponds to MNHEY and CDR2 to SVGEGT.

The specimen was PBMCs from the stem cell graft donor, collected from the stem cell graft. This clonotype originated in a human donor who donated a stem cell graft to a child with SCID. The rearranged segments are TRBV6-2 or TRBV6-3 and TRBJ1-3, with TRBD1 perhaps the D gene, on 6 matching bases. The DNA sequence is as follows: TGTGCCAGCAGTAAACGTCAGGGGAGTGGAAACACCATATATTTT. This codes for CASSKRQGSGNTIYF.